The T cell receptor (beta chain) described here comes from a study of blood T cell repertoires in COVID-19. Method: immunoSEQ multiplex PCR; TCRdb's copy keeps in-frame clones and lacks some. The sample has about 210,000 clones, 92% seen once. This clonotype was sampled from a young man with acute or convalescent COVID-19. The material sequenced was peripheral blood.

For the CDR3, the DNA is TGTGCCAGCAGACCGGGACACCCTTATGGCTACACCTTC. Translated, it gives CASRPGHPYGYTF. The chain joins TRBV6-5 to TRBJ1-2; tentatively, D is TRBD1 (6 bases). V lost 6 bases, J lost 5 bases, and 13 bases lay in between. Germline CDR1 is MNHEY and CDR2 is SVGAGI. The CDR3 runs to 13 residues.